This T cell receptor (beta chain) was retrieved from a study of cytomegalovirus exposure and HLA in healthy donors (dated by TCRdb to about 2017). As for the study more broadly: According to a later analysis, one platform produced both the 110 or so validation repertoires and the 700 or so repertoires of the first cohort. The aim of the study was to test whether cataloging public T cell receptors could identify signatures of past pathogen exposure. Along with the roughly 670-subject first cohort, a separate validation cohort of over a hundred different subjects was used. High-throughput TCR immunosequencing, statistical association of individual TCRs with disease status, and machine learning were combined to predict cytomegalovirus infection status. Overall study outcomes, separate from this receptor: A total of 150 or so TCR beta chains were listed by the study as associated with cytomegalovirus. In vitro tests confirmed that a few of the cytomegalovirus-associated TCR beta chains recognize cytomegalovirus antigens. It was suggested by the authors that the approach could potentially be generalized to other disease states and immunological phenotypes. A later analysis had no HLA typing for the validation cohort, so co-occurrence there was scored across all 130 or so repertoires. Cytomegalovirus status was reported to be diagnosed by the classifier with high specificity and sensitivity in both the original and validation cohorts. A later analysis found that TCRs clustered in the first cohort also tended to co-occur in the roughly 120 validation repertoires, with approximately 95% of cluster scores above 0. Most TCR sequences were observed very rarely across donors, whereas some public TCRs were present in many individuals.

The donors belonged to the validation cohort of over a hundred subjects, which was separate from the roughly 680-subject first cohort. The sample holds one count of this clone. Its antigen remains unidentified. Qualities for individual bases were not recorded, and no much larger clone is one base off. Its CDR3 holds 16 amino acids, cysteine through phenylalanine. Just CDR3 DNA is preserved here, 48 bases in frame from base 1. Compared with germline, V lacks 4 bases and J lacks 4 bases; bases without a gene match: 9. CDR1 WNHNN and CDR2 SYGVQD are derived from the germline V gene (reference sequence). Libraries were constructed by the immunoSEQ multiplex PCR assay. As for the authors' bioinformatics: A statistical classification framework was built to diagnose cytomegalovirus status from the catalog of TCR beta chain sequences. In TCRdb, the immuneACCESS table is reduced to in-frame sequences with V and J assigned. These tables do not hold every clone; where another copy was compared, an unresolved V gene accounts for under half, and the others remain unexplained. V, J and clone size are taken as reported in that table, and D and trimming were inferred from the DNA itself. Present in this sample are tens of thousands of clones, approximately 90% of which were seen just once. 2.1% of the sample is in the top ten clones.

The chain uses TRBV10-1 and TRBJ2-7, with 11 junctional bases fitting TRBD2. This sequence originates from a man aged 25-45 years in good health and CMV-seronegative. The sequenced sample consisted of PBMCs. CDR3 protein: CASSADTSGSRYEQYF. The nucleotide sequence is given as TGCGCCAGCAGTGCGGATACTAGCGGGAGTCGGTACGAGCAGTACTTC.